The 18 T cell receptor beta chains below were found in one sample sequenced in a study of radiotherapy plus CTLA-4 blockade in lung cancer. Repertoires were generated with immunoSEQ multiplex PCR, while TCRdb's copy carries only in-frame clones and drops some. Among some 40,000 clones, 75% to 80% were seen once, and the ten largest hold less than 25%. Sequencing used peripheral blood, obtained from a patient treated with radiotherapy plus ipilimumab. Receptors originate from a human donor with non-small cell lung cancer that progressed on radiotherapy plus ipilimumab.

The gene calls are TRBV13 and TRBJ1-2; 8 nucleotides agree with TRBD1. V lost 4 bases, J lost 13 bases, and 11 bases stayed unmatched. Germline assignment: CDR1 PRHDT and CDR2 FYEKMQ (reference sequence). CDR3 size: 13 residues. The CDR3 nucleotides are TGTGCCAGCAGCTCCTTGGGACAGGACAGCCGCACCTTC. Translation: CASSSLGQDSRTF.

The rearrangement links TRBV6-4 to TRBJ2-2; TRBD1 aligns across 8 bases. The V gene's germline CDR1 is MRHNA and CDR2 SNTAGT. CDR3 length equals 15 residues. V lost 5 bases to trimming and J lost 6 bases; unmatched junction nucleotides: 8. The CDR3 is CASSPQGVGSGELFF. CDR3 nucleotide sequence: TGTGCCAGCAGTCCACAGGGGGTTGGCTCCGGGGAGCTGTTTTTT.

The V call is TRBV19, the J call TRBJ2-1; D not resolved. Germline-derived CDR1 and CDR2 are LNHDA and SQIVND (reference sequence). The CDR3 runs 12 residues. The ends were cut back, 3 bases at V and 13 bases at J, with 13 bases in the middle. CDR3 residues: CASSIGLAVQFF. In DNA form, the CDR3 reads TGTGCCAGTAGTATTGGTTTAGCTGTACAGTTCTTC.

V gene TRBV6-1 combines with J gene TRBJ2-7; maybe TRBD1 (6 bases). Germline CDR1 MNHNS, CDR2 SASEGT. The CDR3 length is 11 residues. Trimming cost V 5 bases and J 8 bases, with 10 bases left between them. CDR3 sequence (DNA): TGTGCCAGCAGTACGACAGGACAGCAGTACTTC. Amino acids: CASSTTGQQYF.

The V gene is TRBV27, the J gene TRBJ1-1; D unresolved. The CDR3 runs to 15 residues. Trimming removed 5 bases from V and 0 bases from J, with 13 bases in between. Germline CDR1 reads MNHEY; CDR2 reads SMNVEV (reference sequence). The CDR3 spells CASSPNQVVNTEAFF. The CDR3 DNA follows: TGTGCCAGCAGTCCCAATCAGGTGGTGAACACTGAAGCTTTCTTT.

This chain links TRBV27 with TRBJ2-7; possible D gene TRBD2, 6 bases. With 2 bases removed from V and 2 bases from J, the gap between germline ends came to 13 bases. The CDR3 totals 15 residues. Germline V gene data show CDR1 as MNHEY and CDR2 as SMNVEV (reference sequence). CDR3 sequence: CASSLGGTAPYEQYF. As DNA, the CDR3 is TGTGCCAGCAGTTTAGGGGGGACCGCCCCCTACGAGCAGTACTTC.

Of note for this clone: This specimen includes other DNA sequences encoding the same CDR3. The chain recombines TRBV6-1 with TRBJ1-1; 7 bases agree with TRBD1. The junction had 2 bases not matched to a gene; V was cut back by 1 base and J by 3 bases. The germline V gene has CDR1 MNHNS and CDR2 SASEGT. The CDR3 contains 14 residues. CDR3 nucleotides: TGTGCCAGCAGTGAAGACAGGGGAGACACTGAAGCTTTCTTT. Its protein product is CASSEDRGDTEAFF.

The chain carries TRBV5-1 and TRBJ1-4, with 10 bases fitting TRBD1. V lost 4 bases, J lost 0 bases, and 9 bases stayed unmatched. The CDR3 spans 18 residues. The germline gives CDR1 SGHRS, CDR2 YFSETQ. CDR3 region: CASSINRDRGSTNEKLFF. DNA for the CDR3: TGCGCCAGCAGCATCAATCGGGACAGGGGATCAACTAATGAAAAACTGTTTTTT.

The gene calls are TRBV27 and TRBJ2-2; no clear D gene. Germline CDR1 and CDR2: MNHEY and SMNVEV (reference sequence). V lost 5 bases, J lost 7 bases, and 14 bases lay in between. The CDR3 loop spans 14 amino acids. As DNA, the CDR3 is TGTGCCAGCAGTAGCCTTGGGCTGATCGGGGAGCTGTTTTTT. It codes for CASSSLGLIGELFF.

The chain links TRBV6-1 to TRBJ2-4; D uncertain. Germline lookup yields CDR1 MNHNS and CDR2 SASEGT. This CDR3 comprises 14 residues. V was clipped by 2 bases and J by 6 bases, with 11 bases between them. CDR3 coding DNA: TGTGCCAGCAGTGAAAATTTAGCCGGAAACATTCAGTACTTC. Amino acid sequence: CASSENLAGNIQYF.

This clone appeared a single time. The CDR3 spells CASSPRTGTYNEQFF. The CDR3 DNA follows: TGTGCCAGCTCACCTAGAACAGGAACCTACAATGAGCAGTTCTTC. The gene calls are TRBV18 and TRBJ2-1; TRBD1 is a possible D gene (5 bases). Trimming pared 3 bases from V and 2 bases from J, leaving 11 bases between. Germline-derived CDR1 and CDR2 are KGHSH and LQKENI. This CDR3 contains 15 residues.

This rearrangement joins TRBV7-3 to TRBJ2-7, with 10 bases aligning to TRBD2. J gave up 6 bases and V 1 base, and 6 bases lay outside the gene matches. The germline gives CDR1 SGHTA, CDR2 FQGTGA. The CDR3 is 15 residues long. The CDR3 loop reads CASSLMRLAGAEQYF. The CDR3 coding sequence is TGTGCCAGCAGCTTAATGAGGCTAGCGGGGGCCGAGCAGTACTTC. The full variable domain, rest sourced from reference TRBV7-3 and TRBJ2-7, is GAGVSQTPSNKVTEKGKYVELRCDPISGHTALYWYRQSLGQGPEFLIYFQGTGAADDSGLPNDRFFAVRPEGSVSTLKIQRTERGDSAVYLCASSLMRLAGAEQYFGPGTRLTVT.

The table lists this clone with a few counts. V gene TRBV29-1 combines with J gene TRBJ2-7, with 9 bases aligning to TRBD1. This CDR3 region has 14 residues. The V gene's germline CDR1 is SQVTM and CDR2 ANQGSEA. J was trimmed by 3 bases and V by 5 bases; bases with no gene match: 8. CDR3 in amino acids: CSVLLGTGNYEQYF. In DNA, the CDR3 is TGCAGCGTTCTTTTAGGGACAGGGAACTACGAGCAGTACTTC.

This chain links TRBV2 with TRBJ2-2, with D possibly matching TRBD2 (5 bases). The CDR3 has 14 amino acids. Trimming took off 5 bases at V and 3 bases at J, with 10 bases between the two ends. Germline assignment: CDR1 SNHLY and CDR2 FYNNEI. The DNA of the CDR3 is TGTGCCAGCAGTAGCGGTGGGTACACCGGGGAGCTGTTTTTT. Translated, it gives CASSSGGYTGELFF.

The chain uses TRBV7-9 and TRBJ1-2; tentatively, D is TRBD1 (5 bases). The CDR3 is 16 amino acids. Germline CDR1 reads SEHNR; CDR2 reads FQNEAQ (reference sequence). Trimming removed 5 bases from V and 4 bases from J, with 20 bases in between. The CDR3 spells CASSLQGRSSTYGYTF. CDR3 DNA: TGTGCCAGCAGCCTGCAGGGTAGGTCCTCGACCTATGGCTACACCTTC. The variable domain in full, with the rest retrieved from reference TRBV7-9 and TRBJ1-2, is DTGVSQNPRHKITKRGQNVTFRCDPISEHNRLYWYRQTLGQGPEFLTYFQNEAQLEKSRLLSDRFSAERPKGSFSTLEIQRTEQGDSAMYLCASSLQGRSSTYGYTFGSGTRLTVV.

This clone was recorded a few times. V is TRBV6-5 and J is TRBJ1-1; D may be TRBD1 (5 bases). Germline assignment: CDR1 MNHEY and CDR2 SVGAGI. The CDR3 has 11 residues. Trimming removed 8 bases at V and 6 bases at J, with 10 bases between. The DNA for the CDR3 is TGTGCCAGCCTTCGGGGGGCTGAAGCTTTCTTT. This gives the protein CASLRGAEAFF.

The sample holds a few counts of this clone. The rearrangement joins TRBV4-2 to TRBJ2-7, with 9 bases matching TRBD2. CDR3 length: 15 residues. Germline assignment: CDR1 LGHNA and CDR2 YNFKEQ. V lost 2 bases and J lost 2; bases outside the gene matches: 4. CDR3 protein: CASSQSPSGAYEQYF. The CDR3 DNA follows: TGTGCCAGCAGCCAATCTCCTAGCGGGGCCTACGAGCAGTACTTC.

The chain has TRBV2 and TRBJ1-2; the D gene is possibly TRBD1 (5 bases). CDR3 length equals 13 residues. Per germline, CDR1 SNHLY and CDR2 FYNNEI. Trimming removed 7 bases at V and 3 bases at J, with 12 bases between. The DNA of the CDR3 is TGTGCCAGCAAGGGCCCGACAGACTATGGCTACACCTTC. It encodes CASKGPTDYGYTF.